These T cell receptor beta chains were read from a single sample in a study of cytomegalovirus exposure and HLA in healthy donors. Produced via immunoSEQ multiplex PCR; TCRdb's table is partial and in-frame only. The sample has fewer than 200,000 clones; 65% to 85% are singletons. The sequenced material came from PBMCs. The receptors here all came from a woman aged 18-35 years in good health and CMV-seropositive. CDR3s include the opening cysteine and the closing phenylalanine or tryptophan. The D gene is left open where the match is weak. Size is omitted from some rows. Given values are once, few, many or a class for expanded clones.

d_call	j_call	clone_size	v_call	cdr3_aa	cdr3_nt
NA	TRBJ1-6	few	TRBV4-1	CASSQDEGVWGSPLHF	TGCGCCAGCAGCCAAGACGAGGGGGTATGGGGTTCACCCCTCCACTTT
TRBD2	TRBJ2-1	NA	TRBV2	CASSEISRSGGSYNEQFF	TGTGCCAGCAGTGAAATCTCTCGTAGCGGGGGGTCCTACAATGAGCAGTTCTTC
TRBD2	TRBJ2-3	NA	TRBV4-2	CASSQEGTRVDTQYF	TGTGCCAGCAGCCAAGAGGGGACTAGAGTAGATACGCAGTATTTT
NA	TRBJ2-2	NA	TRBV5-1	CASSLAAGANTGELFF	TGCGCCAGCAGCTTGGCCGCAGGGGCGAACACCGGGGAGCTGTTTTTT
TRBD1	TRBJ2-3	NA	TRBV9	CASSVEGQAQYF	TGTGCCAGCAGCGTAGAGGGACAGGCGCAGTATTTT
TRBD1	TRBJ1-2	NA	TRBV27	CASSPRGALYYGYTF	TGTGCCAGCAGTCCCAGGGGGGCCCTATACTATGGCTACACCTTC
NA	TRBJ2-7	NA	TRBV5-6	CASTPGFDGYGKQYF	TGTGCCAGCACCCCAGGCTTCGACGGTTACGGAAAGCAGTACTTC
NA	TRBJ2-3	NA	TRBV9	CASSVAPGGTDTQYF	TGTGCCAGCAGCGTAGCTCCGGGGGGCACAGATACGCAGTATTTT
NA	TRBJ1-4	NA	TRBV13	CASSLGQGGSEKLFF	TGTGCCAGCAGCTTAGGCCAGGGAGGAAGTGAAAAACTGTTTTTT
NA	TRBJ2-7	once	TRBV2	CASSETPGLSYEQYF	TGTGCCAGCAGTGAAACCCCGGGACTCAGTTACGAGCAGTACTTC
TRBD1	TRBJ1-6	NA	TRBV6-1	CASSDQTGLIGSPLHF	TGTGCCAGCAGTGACCAGACAGGGTTGATCGGTTCACCCCTCCACTTT
NA	TRBJ1-1	once	TRBV6-1	CASSRGLEYTEAFF	TGTGCCAGCAGTCGGGGGTTGGAGTACACTGAAGCTTTCTTT
NA	TRBJ1-1	NA	TRBV6-1	CASSEQRIQNTEAFF	TGTGCCAGCAGTGAACAGAGGATTCAAAACACTGAAGCTTTCTTT
TRBD1	TRBJ1-4	NA	TRBV9	CASSLRAGGSNEKLFF	TGTGCCAGCAGCCTCCGAGCAGGGGGTTCTAATGAAAAACTGTTTTTT
NA	TRBJ1-2	NA	TRBV5-6	CASRLGGADYGYTF	TGTGCCAGCAGGCTTGGGGGCGCGGACTATGGCTACACCTTC
NA	TRBJ1-2	few	TRBV28	CASSLLARHGYTF	TGTGCCAGCAGTTTATTGGCCAGGCATGGCTACACCTTC
NA	TRBJ2-1	NA	TRBV6-1	CASSEGGTPYNEQFF	TGTGCCAGCAGTGAAGGCGGGACTCCCTACAATGAGCAGTTCTTC
NA	TRBJ1-6	NA	TRBV21-1	CASSKWDRAPPLHF	TGTGCCAGCAGCAAGTGGGACAGGGCGCCACCCCTCCACTTT
NA	TRBJ1-2	few	TRBV25-1	CASSESAGGGYTF	TGTGCCAGCAGTGAATCCGCGGGGGGCGGCTACACCTTC
NA	TRBJ2-3	NA	TRBV7-8	CASSLLWQPTDTQYF	TGTGCCAGCAGCTTACTCTGGCAACCCACAGATACGCAGTATTTT
NA	TRBJ1-1	NA	TRBV5-4	CASSLTPGGGTEAFF	TGTGCCAGCAGCTTAACGCCGGGGGGTGGAACTGAAGCTTTCTTT
TRBD1	TRBJ2-5	NA	TRBV5-1	CASSSHGRDRGQETQYF	TGCGCCAGCAGCTCCCATGGCCGGGACAGGGGCCAAGAGACCCAGTACTTC